There are many counts of the clone carrying this T cell receptor (beta chain). Its target is not known. This specimen comes from a study of T cells after yellow fever vaccination. On the study more broadly: For low cell numbers, libraries were made with SMART-Seq v4 Ultra Low Input.

The CDR3 runs to 13 residues. CDR1 and CDR2 (germline): MNHEY, SMNVEV (reference sequence). Trimming left V 3 bases short and J 9 bases short, with 14 bases between. Study observations and caveats: A secondary response was less intense yet reached its peak sooner, at day 5 versus 15. Most primary-vaccination clones reappeared after the booster (less than 98% CD4, approximately 88% CD8).

TCRdb passed the 5' RACE reads through MiXCR, listing each CDR3 protein once. The top ten hold more than 20% of the sample, which has some 350,000 distinct CDR3 sequences, 3% to 4.5% seen once. The V gene is TRBV27, the J gene TRBJ2-5; D is perhaps TRBD1 or TRBD2 (5 bases each). Specimen: PBMCs, collected 5 days after the yellow fever booster vaccination. This TCR was recovered from a man in his late teens or twenties who received the YFV17D yellow fever vaccine. This CDR3 is CASSLVSSGPQYF. CDR3 in DNA: TGTGCCAGCAGTTTGGTTTCGTCGGGGCCCCAGTACTTC.